The 10 T cell receptor beta chains below were found in one sample sequenced in a study of T cells in women clearing cervical HPV infection. Method: immunoSEQ multiplex PCR; TCRdb's copy keeps in-frame clones and lacks some. The sample totals some 20,000 clones. Sequencing was done on a sample of blood buffy coat. These receptors all stem from a woman between 18 and 69 years old with a cervical HPV16 infection that either progressed to CIN3+ or cleared (not recorded which).

As concerns this clone: The read ends 3 residues shy of where the CDR3 ends; the end is completed using the germline J gene. V and J are TRBV5-6 and TRBJ1-5, with D possibly being TRBD1 (6 bases). The germline V and J ends were trimmed by 1 base and 5 bases, with 13 bases remaining between them. This CDR3 spans 15 amino acids. In germline, CDR1 is SGHDT, CDR2 YYEEEE. The sequenced part of the CDR3 DNA is TGTGCCAGCAGCTTGTGGGGGCGCGTCGATCAGCCC. Translated, it gives CASSLWGRVDQP. The whole CDR3 protein reads CASSLWGRVDQPQHF.

The CDR3 region is CASSPPGQYSNQPQHF. The sequenced CDR3 bases are TGTGCCAGCAGCCCTCCAGGACAGTATAGCAATCAGCCC. The gene calls are TRBV28 and TRBJ1-5, with D perhaps matching TRBD1 (6 bases). The CDR3 end falls 3 residues outside the read, so it is completed with the germline J gene. V was cut by 6 bases and J by 0 bases, with 15 bases left in between. The CDR3 is 16 residues long. Germline-derived CDR1 and CDR2 are MDHEN and SYDVKM.

As for this clone: The read gets to within 3 residues of the CDR3 end, and the germline J gene fills in the rest. This specimen includes other DNA sequences encoding the same CDR3. The rearrangement links TRBV2 to TRBJ1-1; 12 bases agree with TRBD1. Germline values: CDR1 SNHLY, CDR2 FYNNEI. V lost 4 bases and J lost 1; bases outside the gene matches: 7. The CDR3 is 17 amino acids. The CDR3 sequence is CASSGGTGGSRNTEAFF. CDR3 DNA, as far as it was read: TGTGCCAGCAGTGGAGGGACAGGGGGCTCTAGGAACACTGAA.

CDR3 bases read: TGTGCCAGCAGCTTGGTTACGGTCCAAGAGACC. Translating gives CASSLVTVQET. The entire CDR3 reads CASSLVTVQETQYF. V is TRBV7-8 and J is TRBJ2-5; unclear D gene. The CDR3 goes on 3 residues after the read ends, and that part is filled in from the germline J gene. CDR3 size: 14 residues. Trimming removed 3 bases from V and 1 base from J, with 9 bases in between. Looked up from germline, CDR1 is SGHVS and CDR2 is FQNEAQ.

Worth noting for this clone: The read ends 3 residues early relative to the CDR3; the germline J gene fills the gap. The chain combines TRBV2 with TRBJ1-5; D might be TRBD1 (6 bases). CDR1 and CDR2 (germline): SNHLY, FYNNEI. This CDR3 is 14 amino acids long. V was shortened by 9 bases and J by 9 bases, with 21 bases between the two germline ends. The sequenced part of the CDR3 DNA is TGTGCCAGTTGGAAAGGACAGTCCCAGGGGCCC. Translation gives CASWKGQSQGP. The entire CDR3 sequence reads CASWKGQSQGPQHF.

For this clone: Other DNA sequences in this sample translate to the same CDR3. The sequenced CDR3 bases are TGTGCCATCAGTGAGTCTGGAGCGGGGGGCGGGGAGACC. This codes for CAISESGAGGGET. The full CDR3 sequence reads CAISESGAGGGETQYF. J is TRBJ2-5 and V is TRBV10-3; 9 bases are a match to TRBD2. Read data end 3 residues before the CDR3 end; the end is taken from the germline J gene. With V trimmed by 0 bases and J by 5 bases, 7 bases remained unmatched. This CDR3 has 16 amino acids. Germline-derived CDR1 and CDR2 are ENHRY and SYGVKD.

A note on this clone: The read comes to an end 3 residues before the CDR3 does, leaving the germline J gene to fill in the end. The V and J genes are TRBV7-9 and TRBJ1-5, with D possibly being TRBD1 (5 bases). Germline CDR1 SEHNR, CDR2 FQNEAQ (reference sequence). This CDR3 spans 13 amino acids. V lost 6 bases and J 6 bases, leaving 12 bases between the germline ends. Incomplete CDR3 DNA: TGTGCCAGCAGTGAGAAAGGGGCTCAGCCC. This sequence encodes CASSEKGAQP. The full CDR3 protein is CASSEKGAQPQHF.

Details on this clone: The sequenced fragment ends 3 residues before the CDR3 boundary, so the rest is inferred from the germline J gene. This chain uses TRBV6-1 with TRBJ2-7; TRBD1 might be the D (6 bases). V dropped 0 bases and J dropped 2 bases, with 8 bases sitting between them. The germline gives CDR1 MNHNS, CDR2 SASEGT. The CDR3 extends over 14 amino acids. The CDR3: CASSEAGQPYEQYF. The part of the CDR3 DNA that was read is TGTGCCAGCAGTGAAGCGGGACAACCCTACGAG.

Comments on this clone: The read terminates 3 residues before the CDR3 end, so the remaining end is supplied by the germline J gene. The chain has TRBV18 and TRBJ1-2, with D possibly TRBD1 on 5 matching bases. Germline V gives CDR1 KGHSH, CDR2 LQKENI. This CDR3 is built from 15 residues. The chain's CDR3 is CASSPGGLAKNIYTF. Partial CDR3 DNA: TGTGCCAGCTCACCTGGGGGACTAGCCAAAAACATC.

Concerning this clone: Coverage ceases 3 residues before the CDR3 finishes, and the germline J gene fills in the end. The rearrangement links TRBV5-1 to TRBJ2-1; 8 bases fit TRBD1. With 0 bases clipped from V and 3 bases from J, the junction kept 2 bases outside the gene matches. Looked up from germline, CDR1 is SGHRS and CDR2 is YFSETQ. The CDR3 runs 15 residues. The CDR3 bases that were read are TGCGCCAGCAGCTTGGATGGGACAGGCTACAATGAG. It translates to CASSLDGTGYNE. The whole CDR3 sequence is CASSLDGTGYNEQFF.